This record concerns one TCR beta chain sequence. The entry originates in a study of T cells in tuberculosis. Using immunoSEQ multiplex PCR, the repertoire was profiled, and TCRdb retains in-frame clones only, with some absent. The sample lists about 40,000 clones, 90% to 95% occurring once. CDR1 and CDR2 (germline): SQVTM, ANQGSEA. Trimming shortened V by 0 bases and J by 0 bases, and 21 bases separated the two germline ends. This CDR3 is 20 amino acids long. V and J are TRBV29-1 and TRBJ2-6; TRBD1 might be the D (5 bases). The TCR comes from a donor aged 10-29 years with latent tuberculosis or without tuberculosis infection. Some clones in this sample may be carry-over from other donors' samples. Sequences were obtained from PBMCs. The CDR3 sequence is CSVEDRVSRSPASGANVLTF. Written as DNA, the CDR3 is TGCAGCGTTGAAGACAGGGTATCTCGCTCGCCCGCCTCTGGGGCCAACGTCCTGACTTTC.